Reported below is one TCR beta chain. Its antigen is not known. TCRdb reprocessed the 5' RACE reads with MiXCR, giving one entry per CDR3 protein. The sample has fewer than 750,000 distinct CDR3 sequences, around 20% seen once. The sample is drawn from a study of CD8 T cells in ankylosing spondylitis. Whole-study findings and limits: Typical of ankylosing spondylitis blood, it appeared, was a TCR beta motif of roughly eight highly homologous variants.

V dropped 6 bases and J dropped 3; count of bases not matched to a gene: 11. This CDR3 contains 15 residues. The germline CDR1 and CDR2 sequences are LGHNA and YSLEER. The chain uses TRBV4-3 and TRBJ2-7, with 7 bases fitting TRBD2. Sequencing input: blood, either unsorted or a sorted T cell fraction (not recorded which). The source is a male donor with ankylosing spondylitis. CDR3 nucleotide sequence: TGCGCCAGCAGTATTGCTAGCGGTAAAAGCTACGAGCAGTACTTC. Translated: CASSIASGKSYEQYF.